This TCR beta chain was captured by sequencing in a study of Graves' ophthalmopathy and Graves' hyperthyroidism. In the study overall: There was a collection of peripheral blood at initial diagnosis, before any treatment. Study-wide results and caveats: Most clonotypes expanded in thyroid above 0.001 frequency were present in blood too.

Amplification of TCR beta CDR3 regions used RNA transcripts. A first-round RT-PCR used HTBI primers, followed by a second-round multiplex PCR. One entry per CDR3 protein results from TCRdb running MiXCR on the multiplex PCR reads. The data contain roughly 300,000 distinct CDR3 sequences, about a sixth of them singletons. This clonotype was seen many times. Its specificity is unknown. The CDR3 has 13 residues. Trimming removed 6 bases at V and 0 bases at J, with 7 bases between. Looked up from germline, CDR1 is KGHDR and CDR2 is SFDVKD. This TCR was sampled from an adult man with Graves' ophthalmopathy. The sample taken for sequencing was peripheral blood. The V gene is TRBV24-1, the J gene TRBJ2-5; a possible D gene is TRBD1 (5 bases). The CDR3 sequence is CATSPQDQETQYF. In DNA, the CDR3 is TGTGCCACCAGTCCACAGGACCAAGAGACCCAGTACTTC.